Sequencing of this T cell receptor beta chain was carried out in a study of identical twins. Study conclusions and caveats: Analyses based on zero insertions could be partly confounded by invariant MAIT and iNKT cells. Twin-shared out-of-frame alpha sequences were enriched for low generation probability. Cord blood beta clonotypes present at high abundance carried fewer insertions; no such pattern appeared in memory repertoires.

Addition of a universal primer site occurred through template switching, and cDNA carried unique molecular identifiers. TCRdb passed the 5' RACE reads through MiXCR, listing each CDR3 protein once. The table has around 480,000 distinct CDR3 sequences, 14% seen once. Comment on this clonotype: Its antigen is not known.

V shed 5 bases and J shed 9 bases, with 20 bases lying between them. The CDR3 is 15 residues long. Per germline, CDR1 MNHNS and CDR2 SASEGT. Separately, the same data were catalogued under a study of yellow fever vaccine responses in identical twins.

Specimen: CD4+ T cells sorted from blood. The J gene is TRBJ2-1, the V gene TRBV6-1; a weak D match, TRBD1 (6 bases). The receptor was derived from a woman aged 18-29 years in good health. This CDR3 is CASSKKQGFGIEQFF. CDR3 nucleotides: TGTGCCAGCAGTAAAAAGCAGGGGTTTGGGATTGAGCAGTTCTTC.